This TCR beta chain was obtained from a study of T cell responses to AZD1222 COVID-19 vaccine. Whole-study findings and limits: The reported proportion of spike-specific TCRs targeting unmutated variant regions was nearly half.

CDR3 length: 15 residues. The germline V gene encodes CDR1 LGHDT and CDR2 YNNKEL (reference sequence). Trimming removed 4 bases from V and 5 bases from J, with 17 bases in between. Regarding this clone: Antigen unknown.

TCRdb keeps only in-frame clones here, not all; method: immunoSEQ multiplex PCR. Among 130,000 to 150,000 clones listed, around nine tenths were seen once. The chain combines TRBV3-1 (or the pseudogene TRBV3-2) with TRBJ1-2, with D tentatively TRBD1 (5 bases). The sample was peripheral blood, taken on day 0 of MenACWY control vaccination. The source of this sequence is an adult in good health. CDR3 bases: TGTGCCAGCAGCCCCCCGGGACGGACTTATTATGGCTACACCTTC. Encoded protein: CASSPPGRTYYGYTF.